This T cell receptor beta chain is from a study of CD8+ T cells in alopecia areata (dated by TCRdb to the late 2010s). Regarding the complete study: The treated patients took part in an open-label pilot trial in which moderate-to-severe alopecia areata was treated with oral tofacitinib at 5 to 10 mg twice daily. Amplification of TCRbeta CDR3 regions was done by immunoSEQ multiplex PCR using 35 Vbeta forward primers and 13 Jbeta reverse primers. RNA was extracted with the PAXgene miRNA kit for fixed scalp, the miRNeasy kit for PBMCs, and the RNeasy kit for mouse skin. For the treated patients, the SALT score, which quantifies what percentage of scalp surface area is affected, served as the measure of disease severity. The study used high-throughput TCRbeta sequencing to examine T cell clonal expansion in alopecia areata, in both the C3H/HeJ mouse model and human patients. Tofacitinib-treated patients had biopsies at baseline and at 4 and 24 weeks of treatment, with a later scalp biopsy in several patients. Patients received tofacitinib for 6 to 18 months and were then followed off drug for 6 months to check for delayed response and recurrence. Scalp clonality was compared among normal scalp (n=4), patchy alopecia areata scalp (n=8), and alopecia totalis/universalis scalp (n=8). Human TCRbeta sequencing covered scalp tissue and sorted CD4+ and CD8+ peripheral blood T cells from patchy and totalis/universalis alopecia areata patients and healthy controls.

About this clone: This clone's antigen is unknown. Nothing much larger sits one base from this clone, and base qualities are not available.

Library prep was done by the immunoSEQ multiplex PCR assay. For TCR sequencing, RNA was extracted from every sample and reverse transcribed into cDNA to serve as template. First-strand cDNA was synthesized using SuperScript III with a 2:1 mix of oligo-dT and random hexamers. A synthetic immune receptor repertoire was used to measure amplification bias, and any remaining bias was corrected computationally. In the source study's methods: Raw reads were preprocessed for error removal, and CDR3 was defined according to IMGT conventions as running from the conserved cysteine to phenylalanine. Clonality was computed as 1 minus the Shannon entropy, with the entropy normalized by log2 of the number of productive unique TCRs. Scalp TCRbeta sequences were cross-referenced with sorted blood CD4 and CD8 repertoires so that the CD4 or CD8 identity of scalp clones could be inferred. As stored in TCRdb, this immuneACCESS dataset retains in-frame rearrangements with V and J assigned. A fraction of the clones does not appear; measured against another copy, unresolved V genes explain less than half of the discrepancy, and the remainder lacks a known reason. The DNA gave D and trimming, while V, J and clone size come from that table. The sample table lists about 190,000 clones, 45% to 75% of them with a count of one. The ten biggest clones cover 0.65% to 0.7% of the sample.

The sample's time point label, in plain terms: around 4 weeks on oral tofacitinib. This sample's treatment or condition label indicates: oral pan-JAK inhibitor, 5-10 mg twice daily. Peripheral blood and lesional scalp punch biopsies were obtained from patients with alopecia areata. PBMCs were separated by density centrifugation and stained for CD3, CD4 and CD8, after which CD4+ and CD8+ T cells were sorted on a FACSAria. Including the terminal cysteine and phenylalanine, the CDR3 comprises 15 residues. Kept here is only the CDR3 DNA, which spans 45 bases and is read in frame from base 1. Based on the germline V gene (reference sequence), the CDR1 and CDR2 sequences are GTSNPN and SVGIG. At the junction V is shortened by 4 bases and J by 4 bases; bases outside the gene matches: 9. The investigation overall reported the following: Compared with normal scalp, lesional scalp had higher clonality and more expanded CD8+ clones, particularly in alopecia totalis/universalis, a pattern that suggests antigenic drive. Because the treated cohort was small and had just a single nonresponder, larger studies are needed to establish links between baseline CD8+ expansion and response. During tofacitinib treatment, many expanded lesional clones stuck around in both scalp and blood, and this persistence may partly explain why relapse happens after treatment is stopped. Unlike mouse skin, which is dominated by gammadelta T cells, normal human skin has resident alphabeta T cells that are also sequenced, and this complicates analysis of the scalp TCR repertoire. With tofacitinib, both scalp clonality and the number of expanded CD8+ clones among the top 100 scalp clones went down significantly. Shared TCR sequences between patients were less evident than in mice, which may be partly attributable to HLA diversity in the patient population.

This material consisted of CD4+ T cells sorted from blood, taken at week 4, from a patient treated with tofacitinib. This receptor was identified in a human donor with alopecia areata. The rearrangement combines TRBV30 with TRBJ2-2; the junction holds 7 bases that match TRBD2. The DNA sequence follows: TGTGCCTGGACCCCCGGGGGGATAATCACCGGGGAGCTGTTTTTT. Its translation is CAWTPGGIITGELFF.